The entry below gives a single TCR beta chain sequence along with its context. The antigen is undetermined. This sample is drawn from a study of identical twins. Study-wide findings and caveats: Sharing of beta out-of-frame sequences by twins showed a weaker excess.

TCRdb processed the 5' RACE reads anew with MiXCR; each CDR3 protein has one entry. The data show roughly 1.6 million distinct CDR3 sequences, around a third seen once. The clonotype originates from a newborn girl in good health. Sequenced material: cord blood.

CDR3 sequence: CATSDPLGYRNEQFF. Written as DNA, the CDR3 is TGTGCCACCAGTGATCCCCTGGGCTACAGGAATGAGCAGTTCTTC. This chain joins TRBV24-1 and TRBJ2-1, with a weak D call TRBD1 (5 bases). In germline, CDR1 is KGHDR, CDR2 SFDVKD. Trimming stripped 3 bases from V and 7 bases from J, with 15 bases between. The CDR3 totals 15 residues.